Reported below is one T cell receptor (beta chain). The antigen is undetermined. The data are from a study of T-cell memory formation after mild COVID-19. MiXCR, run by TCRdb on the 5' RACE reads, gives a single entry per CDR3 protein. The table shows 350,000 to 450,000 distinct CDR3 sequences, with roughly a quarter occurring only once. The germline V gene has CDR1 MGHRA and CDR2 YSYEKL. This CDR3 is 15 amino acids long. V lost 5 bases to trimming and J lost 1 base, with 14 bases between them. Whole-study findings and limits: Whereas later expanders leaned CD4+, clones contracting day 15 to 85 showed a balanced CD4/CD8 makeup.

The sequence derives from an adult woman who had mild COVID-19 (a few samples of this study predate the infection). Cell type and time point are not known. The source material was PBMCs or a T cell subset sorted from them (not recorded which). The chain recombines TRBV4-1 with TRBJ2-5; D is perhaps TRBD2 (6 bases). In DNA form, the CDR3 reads TGCGCCAGCAGCTTGCGGGGACTGCCCCAAGAGACCCAGTACTTC. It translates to CASSLRGLPQETQYF.